This entry describes one T cell receptor beta chain. Antigen unknown. Primers included in the PCR were 60 Vbeta and 13 Jbeta primers. Under the authors' procedure: A follow-up analysis tallied approximately 85 million unique TCR beta chains, roughly 11 million shared. Sequenced by immunoSEQ multiplex PCR; TCRdb stores in-frame clones only, minus some. D and trimming come from the DNA, and the V and J calls and clone size come from that table. The table includes over 150,000 clones, 75% to 85% detected once. This entry is derived from a study of cytomegalovirus exposure and HLA in healthy donors. Whole-study results and caveats: A later analysis linked fewer than 20,000 TCR beta sequences to HLA alleles at 0.05 false discovery rate.

Losses at the gene ends were 4 bases for V and 1 base for J; bases not matched to a gene: 7. CDR1 and CDR2 (germline): SGHRS, YFSETQ. This CDR3 has 16 amino acids. Every donor was a healthy person donating bone marrow. At sampling all donors were nominally healthy, likely with unrecorded immune exposures. The sequenced material came from PBMCs. The sequence was obtained from a girl aged 2-10 years in good health and CMV-seropositive. The chain couples TRBV5-1 to TRBJ1-1, with 10 bases lining up with TRBD1. The CDR3 here is CASSEGQGSSNTEAFF. The CDR3, as DNA: TGCGCCAGCAGCGAGGGACAGGGGTCCTCGAACACTGAAGCTTTCTTT.